The 12 T cell receptor beta chains presented below share a single source sample, sequenced in a study of CDR3 diversity in severe acne. TCRdb re-analysed the PCR reads in MiXCR, keeping a single row per CDR3 protein. The sample has about 84,000 distinct CDR3 sequences, over 40% seen once. Source material: blood. Source of these receptors: a male donor in good health, without acne.

This clonotype turned up a few times. Compared with germline, one end of the junction differs, possibly owing to a read error. The genes are TRBV12-3 or TRBV12-4 and TRBJ2-3, with a possible D match to TRBD1 (6 bases). The CDR3 spans 16 residues. The CDR3 loop is CASTTNTQGPTDTQSF. The CDR3 DNA sequence: TGTGCCAGCACCACGAATACGCAGGGGCCCACAGATACGCAGTCTTTT.

The V gene is TRBV19, the J gene TRBJ1-6, with D possibly being TRBD1 (5 bases). Germline V lookup: CDR1 LNHDA, CDR2 SQIVND (reference sequence). The CDR3 runs to 14 residues. The V end was cut by 4 bases, the J end by 7 bases, with 11 bases between. The chain's CDR3 is CASSTGTINSPLHF. CDR3 nucleotides: TGTGCCAGTAGTACAGGGACTATCAATTCACCCCTCCACTTT.

This chain links TRBV20-1 with TRBJ2-7, with 11 positions matching TRBD2. The CDR3 length is 16 residues. V shed 1 base, J shed 0 bases, and the junction held 5 bases outside the gene matches. CDR1 is DFQATT and CDR2 is SNEGSKA in the germline V gene (reference sequence). The CDR3 DNA sequence: TGCAGTGCTAGAGCGTCTAGCGGGGGGAGCTCCTACGAGCAGTACTTC. The encoded protein is CSARASSGGSSYEQYF.

This clonotype was found many times. The V and J genes are TRBV6-4 and TRBJ2-1; D gene unclear. This CDR3 region has 13 residues. Germline values: CDR1 MRHNA, CDR2 SNTAGT. Trimming took off 3 bases at V and 5 bases at J, with 8 bases between the two ends. In nucleotides, the CDR3 is TGTGCCAGCAGTGATAGTCTTCACAATGAGCAGTTCTTC. Translated, it gives CASSDSLHNEQFF.

This clonotype showed up many times. The chain couples TRBV4-2 to TRBJ1-3; D is unresolved. Germline CDR1 and CDR2: LGHNA and YNFKEQ. Trimming cost V 0 bases and J 2 bases, with 11 bases left between them. This CDR3 has 16 amino acids. The CDR3 is CASSQEVAATGNTIYF. Written as DNA, the CDR3 is TGTGCCAGCAGCCAAGAAGTTGCGGCAACTGGAAACACCATATATTTT.

The V gene is TRBV20-1, the J gene TRBJ2-5; 15 bases line up with TRBD2. The J call may be in error: the DNA end matches TRBJ2-1 better. Germline CDR1 is DFQATT and CDR2 is SNEGSKA (reference sequence). The CDR3 has 15 residues. Written as DNA, the CDR3 is TGCAGTGCTCGCCAGGTGGGACTAGCGGGAGGATCGCAGTTCTTC. It is translated as CSARQVGLAGGSQFF.

The chain links TRBV12-3 or TRBV12-4 to TRBJ2-3; 10 nucleotides match TRBD2. V gave up 7 bases and J gave up 3 bases; unmatched junction bases: 4. This CDR3 contains 14 residues. The CDR3 DNA reads as TGTGCCAGCAAAGGGACTAGCGCTACAGATACGCAGTATTTT. Encoded protein: CASKGTSATDTQYF.

On this clonotype: A junction end diverges from the germline sequence, so it may reflect a read error. The chain carries TRBV7-3 and TRBJ1-2; D possibly corresponds to TRBD1 (5 bases). The CDR3 is 15 amino acids. The germline V gene has CDR1 SGHTA and CDR2 FQGTGA. CDR3 loop: CATSSAGSSYERYTF. The CDR3 DNA follows: TGTGCCACCAGCTCGGCAGGGAGCTCCTACGAGCGCTACACCTTC.

This clonotype appeared once. This chain uses TRBV6-5 with TRBJ1-1; perhaps TRBD1 as D (6 bases). The CDR3 is 13 residues long. Between the trimmed V and J ends, which lost 6 bases and 1 base, there was a span of 9 bases. Germline CDR1 reads MNHEY; CDR2 reads SVGAGI. The CDR3 here is CASRLDRNTEAFF. As DNA, the CDR3 is TGTGCCAGCAGATTGGACAGGAACACTGAAGCTTTCTTT.

This clonotype has a single count. The final CDR3 position lacks the conserved phenylalanine or tryptophan, pointing to a likely read error. The limits of the CDR3 on the DNA are not certain, so only TCRdb's listed CDR3 is given. The CDR3 sequence: CSASVTEAFFGQ. The J gene is TRBJ2-4, the V gene TRBV20-1; TRBD1 is the table's D call and was not checked against the DNA. CDR1 and CDR2 from the germline V gene are DFQATT and SNEGSKA (reference sequence). The CDR3 has 12 amino acids, counting both end residues.

This clonotype has a count of ten or more. The J gene is TRBJ2-3, the V gene TRBV24-1; D remains ambiguous. V gave up 5 bases and J gave up 13 bases, with 24 bases separating them. CDR1 and CDR2 (germline): KGHDR, SFDVKD. The CDR3 covers 15 residues. This CDR3 reads CATSVFRAVTTLKYF. The CDR3 DNA follows: TGTGCCACCAGTGTATTTAGGGCGGTCACGACCCTAAAGTATTTT.

This chain links TRBV5-1 with TRBJ2-2, with D tentatively TRBD2 (5 bases). Trimming left V 1 base short and J 4 bases short, with 14 bases between. The CDR3 extends over 16 amino acids. Germline values: CDR1 SGHRS, CDR2 YFSETQ. The CDR3, as DNA: TGCGCCAGCAGCTTGTACCTGGACGGACTCACCGGGGAGCTGTTTTTT. It encodes CASSLYLDGLTGELFF.